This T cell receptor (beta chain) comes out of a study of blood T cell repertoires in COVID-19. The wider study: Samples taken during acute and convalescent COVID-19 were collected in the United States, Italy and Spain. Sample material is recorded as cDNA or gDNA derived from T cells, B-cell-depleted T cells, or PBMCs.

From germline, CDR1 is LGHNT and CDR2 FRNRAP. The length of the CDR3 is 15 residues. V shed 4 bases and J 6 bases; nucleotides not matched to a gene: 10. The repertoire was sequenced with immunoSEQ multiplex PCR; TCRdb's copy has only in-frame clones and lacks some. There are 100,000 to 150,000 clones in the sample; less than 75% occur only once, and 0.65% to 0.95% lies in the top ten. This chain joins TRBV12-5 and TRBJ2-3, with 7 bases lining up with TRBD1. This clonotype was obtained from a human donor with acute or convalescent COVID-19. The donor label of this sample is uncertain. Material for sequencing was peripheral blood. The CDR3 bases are TGTGCTAGTGGTTCCCCGGGACAGCCTCGCGATACGCAGTATTTT. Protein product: CASGSPGQPRDTQYF.